One sample yielded the 22 T cell receptor beta chains listed below, sequenced in a study of T-cell reconstitution after alpha-beta-depleted transplantation in children (dated by TCRdb to about 2016). The protocol used for the library was PCR. The instrument given in TCRdb is Illumina HiSeq 2500. Molecular barcoding was employed in the preparation of TCR libraries, with unique molecular identifiers being used to normalize TCRbeta repertoire quantification. TCRdb reran the public reads through fastp at Q25 and MiXCR, keeping productive beta chains. Every entry covers one CDR3 protein and lists the most common genes and DNA from its rows. This sample is represented by about 900,000 distinct CDR3 sequences; around 30% of them were singletons. Jointly, the top ten make up roughly 28% of the sample. The treatment or condition label of this sample denotes: allogeneic hematopoietic cell transplantation with graft depleted of TCRalphabeta T cells and CD19 B cells.

This specimen consisted of PBMCs, mostly from graft donor cells, obtained 360 days after TCRalphabeta/CD19-depleted stem cell transplant. The origin of the receptors is a boy younger than two who had a stem cell transplant for SCID, so the T cells may come from the graft donor.

The V call is TRBV20-1, the J call TRBJ2-2, with unresolved D. Germline V gene lookup returns CDR1 DFQATT and CDR2 SNEGSKA (reference sequence). The CDR3 sequence is 14 residues long. Trimming removed 3 bases at V and 3 bases at J, with 11 bases between. The CDR3 protein is CSARDRVDTGELFF. The CDR3 coding sequence is TGCAGTGCTAGGGACCGAGTGGACACCGGGGAGCTGTTTTTT.

The rearrangement links TRBV5-6 to TRBJ2-5; TRBD2 matches 14 bases. Germline V CDR1 and CDR2: SGHDT, YYEEEE. This CDR3 is 19 amino acids long. Unmatched junction bases numbered 13, after V lost 4 bases and J lost 2 bases. The CDR3 sequence is CASSPRLAGGPMRQETQYF. The DNA of the CDR3 is TGTGCCAGCAGCCCCCGACTAGCGGGGGGGCCGATGAGACAAGAGACCCAGTACTTC.

The chain employs TRBV20-1 and TRBJ2-1, with 15 bases aligning to TRBD2. V trimming: 3 bases; J trimming: 2 bases; junction bases outside the gene matches: 2. The CDR3 length is 16 residues. Per the germline V gene, CDR1 is DFQATT and CDR2 is SNEGSKA (reference sequence). CDR3 loop: CSARGLAGGPYNEQFF. The CDR3, as DNA: TGCAGTGCTAGGGGACTAGCGGGGGGCCCCTACAATGAGCAGTTCTTC.

The rearrangement links TRBV6-6 to TRBJ2-1; D is possibly TRBD1 (6 bases). Looked up from germline, CDR1 is MNHNY and CDR2 is SVGAGI (reference sequence). V lost 6 bases and J 15 bases, leaving 18 bases between the germline ends. The CDR3 spans 12 residues. CDR3 sequence: CASSPGVGPLFF. CDR3 in DNA: TGTGCCAGCAGCCCAGGGGTGGGCCCATTGTTCTTC.

This clonotype was counted a few times. This chain links TRBV9 with TRBJ1-4; a possible D gene is TRBD1 (5 bases). The CDR3 extends over 16 amino acids. V was cut by 0 bases and J by 8 bases, with 17 bases left in between. Germline V gene lookup returns CDR1 SGDLS and CDR2 YYNGEE. In DNA, the CDR3 is TGTGCCAGCAGCGTAGCTCCGGGACCCAGGAAAGAAAAACTGTTTTTT. Translation: CASSVAPGPRKEKLFF.

The chain recombines TRBV29-1 with TRBJ1-1; D remains unclear. The CDR3 is made up of 14 amino acids. Germline V gives CDR1 SQVTM, CDR2 ANQGSEA. The V and J ends lost 3 bases and 1 base respectively, with 12 bases between them. CDR3 nucleotides: TGCAGCGTTGAGTCCAGGACGGGGAACACTGAAGCTTTCTTT. Translated, it gives CSVESRTGNTEAFF. Complete variable domain (other parts from reference TRBV29-1 and TRBJ1-1): SAVISQKPSRDICQRGTSLTIQCQVDSQVTMMFWYRQQPGQSLTLIATANQGSEATYESGFVIDKFPISRPNLTFSTLTVSNMSPEDSSIYLCSVESRTGNTEAFFGQGTRLTVV.

This clonotype was seen once. This chain links TRBV18 with TRBJ2-7; 7 nucleotides agree with TRBD2. The CDR3 consists of 13 residues. V trimming: 8 bases; J trimming: 2 bases; junction bases outside the gene matches: 6. CDR1 is KGHSH, CDR2 LQKENI, per germline. The chain's CDR3 is CASARGYAYEQYF. DNA for the CDR3: TGTGCCAGCGCGCGGGGGTACGCCTACGAGCAGTACTTC.

The J gene is TRBJ2-1, the V gene TRBV11-1, with a possible D match to TRBD2 (7 bases). Trimming left V 4 bases short and J 7 bases short, with 17 bases between. The CDR3 extends over 15 amino acids. Germline assignment: CDR1 SGHAT and CDR2 FQDESV (reference sequence). Written as DNA, the CDR3 is TGTGCCAGCAGCTCCCCCAGGGGACTACGAAATGAGCAGTTCTTC. Protein sequence: CASSSPRGLRNEQFF.

This clonotype was detected a few times. J is TRBJ2-3 and V is TRBV10-3; tentatively, D is TRBD2 (7 bases). The germline V and J ends were trimmed by 0 bases and 5 bases, with 15 bases remaining between them. Germline assignment: CDR1 ENHRY and CDR2 SYGVKD. The length of the CDR3 is 16 residues. CDR3 region: CAISESSGGGGDTQYF. CDR3 coding DNA: TGTGCCATCAGTGAGTCGTCGGGGGGCGGAGGAGATACGCAGTATTTT.

This clonotype has just a few counts. The chain uses TRBV11-2 and TRBJ2-3, with TRBD1 as a possible D gene (6 bases). V lost 5 bases and J 3 bases, leaving 12 bases between the germline ends. The CDR3 contains 14 residues. Looked up from germline, CDR1 is SGHAT and CDR2 is FQNNGV. The CDR3 region is CASSQQGITDTQYF. As DNA, the CDR3 is TGTGCCAGCAGCCAACAGGGCATAACAGATACGCAGTATTTT.

The gene calls are TRBV4-2 and TRBJ2-3; D gene ambiguous. With 0 bases removed from V and 0 bases from J, the gap between germline ends came to 10 bases. This CDR3 is 16 amino acids long. CDR1 and CDR2 (germline): LGHNA, YNFKEQ. In DNA form, the CDR3 reads TGTGCCAGCAGCCAAGATGATCCCCATAGCACAGATACGCAGTATTTT. It codes for CASSQDDPHSTDTQYF.

This clonotype turned up a few times. The rearrangement joins TRBV4-3 to TRBJ2-1; D is tentatively TRBD1 or TRBD2 (5 bases each). Per the germline V gene, CDR1 is LGHNA and CDR2 is YSLEER. The CDR3 runs 14 residues. V lost 0 bases and J lost 8, with 11 bases in between. CDR3 coding DNA: TGCGCCAGCAGCCAAGATAGGTTGGGGGATGAGCAGTTCTTC. Amino acid sequence: CASSQDRLGDEQFF.

The gene calls are TRBV27 and TRBJ2-5, with 9 nucleotides matching TRBD2. The length of the CDR3 is 14 residues. Trimming cost V 2 bases and J 5 bases; bases outside gene matches: 3. Germline loops: CDR1 MNHEY, CDR2 SMNVEV (reference sequence). The CDR3 region has the DNA TGTGCCAGCAGTTTACAGGCGGGGGGGGAGACCCAGTACTTC. Its protein is CASSLQAGGETQYF.

This clonotype was seen a single time. J is TRBJ2-4 and V is TRBV15, with 7 positions matching TRBD2. Per the germline V gene, CDR1 is LNHNV and CDR2 is YYDKDF (reference sequence). Trimming at V came to 4 bases and at J to 1 base, leaving 13 bases not matched to a gene. The CDR3 is 18 residues long. The CDR3 DNA follows: TGTGCCACCAGCAACCTGGGGGGGAGGGCTAAGGCCAAAAACATTCAGTACTTC. Translation gives CATSNLGGRAKAKNIQYF.

This sequence joins TRBV10-2 and TRBJ1-2, with a weak D call TRBD1 (5 bases). This CDR3 spans 15 amino acids. Trimming removed 6 bases from V and 6 bases from J, with 20 bases in between. Germline lookup yields CDR1 WSHSY and CDR2 SAAADI. The CDR3 nucleotides are TGCGCCAGCAGCTCCTACCTGGCAGGGCGGCATGGCTACACCTTC. This sequence encodes CASSSYLAGRHGYTF.

The V gene is TRBV14, the J gene TRBJ2-1; 12 nucleotides align to TRBD2. The V and J ends lost 4 bases and 4 bases, in that order; junction bases with no gene match: 5. The CDR3 is made up of 16 amino acids. Germline V lookup: CDR1 SGHDN, CDR2 FVKESK. The CDR3, as DNA: TGTGCCAGCAGCCCCCGGACTAGCGGGGATTACAATGAGCAGTTCTTC. Protein: CASSPRTSGDYNEQFF.

This chain connects TRBV6-5 to TRBJ2-3, with 9 bases lining up with TRBD1. The J segment lost 3 bases and the V segment lost 2 bases, leaving 6 bases of the junction unmatched. Germline-derived CDR1 and CDR2 are MNHEY and SVGAGI. The length of the CDR3 is 16 residues. The CDR3 nucleotides are TGTGCCAGCAGTTACCGAGACAGGGGGGGGACAGATACGCAGTATTTT. Residues: CASSYRDRGGTDTQYF.

The chain carries TRBV28 and TRBJ1-2; a weak D match, TRBD1 (5 bases). The CDR3 is made up of 16 amino acids. Germline CDR1 is MDHEN and CDR2 is SYDVKM. Between the trimmed V and J ends, which lost 5 bases and 7 bases, there was a span of 23 bases. CDR3 loop: CASSPTPGGGGGGYTF. CDR3 in DNA: TGTGCCAGCAGTCCAACCCCCGGTGGCGGGGGAGGTGGCTACACCTTC.

This clonotype appeared a few times. The chain has TRBV5-1 and TRBJ2-7; 7 bases are shared with TRBD1. J gave up 6 bases and V 3 bases, and 9 bases lay outside the gene matches. This CDR3 region has 14 residues. The germline V gene encodes CDR1 SGHRS and CDR2 YFSETQ. The CDR3 loop reads CASSWGTATAEQYF. DNA for the CDR3: TGCGCCAGCAGCTGGGGGACAGCTACAGCCGAGCAGTACTTC.

This clonotype has a handful of counts. The chain uses TRBV5-6 and TRBJ2-3; 11 positions match TRBD2. Per the germline V gene, CDR1 is SGHDT and CDR2 is YYEEEE. V shed 3 bases, J shed 5 bases, and the junction held 8 bases outside the gene matches. The CDR3 extends over 16 amino acids. The CDR3 region is CASSWLAGGEKDTQYF. The CDR3 coding sequence is TGTGCCAGCAGCTGGTTAGCGGGGGGGGAGAAAGATACGCAGTATTTT.

This clonotype was seen a few times. The chain combines TRBV6-5 with TRBJ2-2, with 12 bases fitting TRBD2. The CDR3 spans 15 residues. Trimming took 5 bases from V and 7 from J; bases not matched to a gene: 5. Germline V CDR1 and CDR2: MNHEY, SVGAGI. This chain's CDR3 is CASSTSGGRVGELFF. The CDR3 DNA sequence: TGTGCCAGCAGTACTAGCGGGGGGCGTGTCGGGGAGCTGTTTTTT.

The chain carries TRBV5-1 and TRBJ1-6; D not resolved. Germline CDR1 is SGHRS and CDR2 is YFSETQ. V was trimmed by 3 bases and J by 6 bases, leaving 13 bases between them. This CDR3 contains 15 residues. The CDR3: CASSYYTSGNSPLHF. The CDR3, as DNA: TGCGCCAGCAGCTACTACACGTCTGGTAATTCACCCCTCCACTTT.